Sequencing of this T cell receptor beta chain was carried out in a study of cytomegalovirus exposure and HLA in healthy donors. General observations from the study: The authors later found HLA-associated TCR beta chains more clonally expanded than equally common others. The authors later found TCR association rates varying by HLA locus, with DRB1 most and HLA-C fewest. A later analysis linked some 17,000 TCR beta sequences to HLA alleles at 0.05 false discovery rate.

This clone was counted a few times. The antigen remains unidentified. The PCR ran on 60 Vbeta and 13 Jbeta primers. Using immunoSEQ multiplex PCR, the repertoire was profiled, and TCRdb retains in-frame clones only, with some absent. The sample yields around 150,000 clones, approximately 80% seen once. The clonotype originates from a woman aged 25 to 45 in good health and CMV-seropositive. Specimen: PBMCs.

The CDR3 reads CASSESWRGVNQPQHF. The CDR3 DNA is TGTGCCAGCAGCGAATCGTGGCGGGGAGTCAATCAGCCCCAGCATTTT. This chain uses TRBV7-8 with TRBJ1-5, with no clear D. Trimming took off 5 bases at V and 3 bases at J, with 17 bases between the two ends. Germline V gene lookup returns CDR1 SGHVS and CDR2 FQNEAQ. This CDR3 is 16 amino acids long.